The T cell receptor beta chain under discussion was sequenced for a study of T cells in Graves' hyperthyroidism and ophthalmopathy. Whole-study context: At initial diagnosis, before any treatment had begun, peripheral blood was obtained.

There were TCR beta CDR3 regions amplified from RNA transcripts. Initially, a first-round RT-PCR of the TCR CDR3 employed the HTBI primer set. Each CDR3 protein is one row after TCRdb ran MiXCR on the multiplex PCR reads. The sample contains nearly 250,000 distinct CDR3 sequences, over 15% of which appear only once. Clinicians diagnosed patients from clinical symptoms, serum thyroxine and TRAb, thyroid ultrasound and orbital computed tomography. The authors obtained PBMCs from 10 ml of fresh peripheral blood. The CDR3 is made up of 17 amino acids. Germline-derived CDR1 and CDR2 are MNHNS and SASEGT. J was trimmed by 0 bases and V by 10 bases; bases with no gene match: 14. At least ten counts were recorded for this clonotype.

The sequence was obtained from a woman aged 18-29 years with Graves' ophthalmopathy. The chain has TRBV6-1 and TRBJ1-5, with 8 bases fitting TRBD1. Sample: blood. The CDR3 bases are TGTGCCACCGGCCGGGACAGGCGACTTTATAGCAATCAGCCCCAGCATTTT. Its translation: CATGRDRRLYSNQPQHF.